This T cell receptor (beta chain) was recorded in a study of blood T cell repertoires in COVID-19. Study background: Specimens from acute and convalescent COVID-19 originated in the United States, Italy and Spain. PBMCs, B-cell-depleted T cells, or T cells were the source of the cDNA or gDNA that made up the material.

In the original analysis: Quantification of nucleated cells was approximated via reference gene primer amplification. The data were produced by immunoSEQ multiplex PCR, yet TCRdb's version contains in-frame clones alone and is incomplete. The DNA gave D and trimming, while V, J and clone size come from that table. In the table there are 85,000 to 90,000 clones, about 91% of which are singletons. The sequence was collected from a human donor with active COVID-19. The donor label of this sample is uncertain. The sample consisted of peripheral blood.

DNA of the CDR3: TGCGCCAGCAGCTTGGCCTCAGGGTCCGGGGCCAACGTCCTGACTTTC. Residues: CASSLASGSGANVLTF. The J gene is TRBJ2-6, the V gene TRBV5-1; a weak D match, TRBD1 (5 bases). CDR3 length equals 16 residues. The V gene's germline CDR1 is SGHRS and CDR2 YFSETQ. The ends were cut back, 0 bases at V and 4 bases at J, with 11 bases in the middle.